The TCR beta chain under discussion was sequenced for a study of blood T cell repertoires in COVID-19. Study at large: Acute-phase and convalescent COVID-19 samples originated in the United States, Italy and Spain.

Study processing details: Scientists estimated how many nucleated cells there were by amplifying reference gene primers. The data were produced by immunoSEQ multiplex PCR, yet TCRdb's version contains in-frame clones alone and is incomplete. D and trimming were read from the DNA, whereas the V and J calls and clone size are those reported in that table. The sample lists roughly 230,000 clones; roughly 89% were seen once. This CDR3 has 14 amino acids. CDR1 is SGHTA and CDR2 is FQGNSA in the germline V gene. The ends were cut back, 5 bases at V and 12 bases at J, with 22 bases in the middle. The chain carries TRBV7-2 and TRBJ1-2; D ambiguous. This receptor was obtained from a woman aged 60-75 years with COVID-19, enrolled during active disease. Sequencing input: peripheral blood. CDR3 amino acids: CASSEKISGSYHTF. The DNA of the CDR3 is TGTGCCAGCAGCGAAAAGATATCGGGTTCCTACCACACCTTC. The whole variable domain, remainder taken from reference TRBV7-2 and TRBJ1-2, is GAGVSQSPSNKVTEKGKDVELRCDPISGHTALYWYRQSLGQGLEFLIYFQGNSAPDKSGLPSDRFSAERTGGSVSTLTIQRTQQEDSAVYLCASSEKISGSYHTFGSGTRLTVV.